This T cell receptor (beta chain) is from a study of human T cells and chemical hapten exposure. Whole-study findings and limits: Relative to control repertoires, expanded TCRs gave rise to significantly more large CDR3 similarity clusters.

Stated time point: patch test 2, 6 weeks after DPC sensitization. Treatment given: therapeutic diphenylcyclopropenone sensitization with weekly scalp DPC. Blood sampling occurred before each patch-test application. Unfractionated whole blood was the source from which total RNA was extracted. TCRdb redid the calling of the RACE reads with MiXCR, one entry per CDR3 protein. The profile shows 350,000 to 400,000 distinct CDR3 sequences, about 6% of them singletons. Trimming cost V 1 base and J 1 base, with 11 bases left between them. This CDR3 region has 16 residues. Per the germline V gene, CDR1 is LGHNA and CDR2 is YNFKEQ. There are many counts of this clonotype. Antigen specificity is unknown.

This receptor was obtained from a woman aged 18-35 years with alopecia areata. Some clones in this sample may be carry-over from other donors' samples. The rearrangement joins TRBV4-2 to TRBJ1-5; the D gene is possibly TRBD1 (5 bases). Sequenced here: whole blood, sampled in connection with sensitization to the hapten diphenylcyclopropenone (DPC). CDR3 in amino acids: CASSQASGPSNQPQHF. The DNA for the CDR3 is TGTGCCAGCAGCCAAGCATCGGGACCGAGCAATCAGCCCCAGCATTTT.